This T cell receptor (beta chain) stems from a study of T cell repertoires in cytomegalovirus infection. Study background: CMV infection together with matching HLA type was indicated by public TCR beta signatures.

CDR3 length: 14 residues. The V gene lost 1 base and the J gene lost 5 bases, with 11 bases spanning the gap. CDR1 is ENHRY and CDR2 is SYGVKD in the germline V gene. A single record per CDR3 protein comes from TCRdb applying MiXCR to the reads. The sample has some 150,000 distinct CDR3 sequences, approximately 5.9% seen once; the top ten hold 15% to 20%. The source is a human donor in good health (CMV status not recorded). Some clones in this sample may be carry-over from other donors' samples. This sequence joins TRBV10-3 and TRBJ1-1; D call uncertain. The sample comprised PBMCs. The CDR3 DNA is TGTGCCATCAGTGAGTTCTTCGGGGATACTGAAGCTTTCTTT. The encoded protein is CAISEFFGDTEAFF.